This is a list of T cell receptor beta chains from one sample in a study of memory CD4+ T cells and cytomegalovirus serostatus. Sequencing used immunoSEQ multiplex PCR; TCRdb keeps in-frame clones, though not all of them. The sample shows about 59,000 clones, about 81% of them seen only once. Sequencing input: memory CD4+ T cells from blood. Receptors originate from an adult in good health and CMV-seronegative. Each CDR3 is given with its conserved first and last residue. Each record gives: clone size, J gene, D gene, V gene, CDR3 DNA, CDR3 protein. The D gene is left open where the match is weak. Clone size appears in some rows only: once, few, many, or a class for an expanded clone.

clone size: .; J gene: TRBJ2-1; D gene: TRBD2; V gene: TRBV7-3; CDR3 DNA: TGTGCCAGCAGCTTAACACTAGCGGGCATAAATACTGAGCAGTTCTTC; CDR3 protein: CASSLTLAGINTEQFF
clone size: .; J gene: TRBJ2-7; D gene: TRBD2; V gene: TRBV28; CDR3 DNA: TGTGCCAGCAGTTTAAGACTAGCGGGAGTATACGAGCAGTACTTC; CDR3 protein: CASSLRLAGVYEQYF
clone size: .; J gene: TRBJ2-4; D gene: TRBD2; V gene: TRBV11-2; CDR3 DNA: TGTGCCAGCAGTTTGGAGGCGGGAGGGGCCAAAAACATTCAGTACTTC; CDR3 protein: CASSLEAGGAKNIQYF
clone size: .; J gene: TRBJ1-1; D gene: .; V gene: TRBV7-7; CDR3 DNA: TGTGCTAGCAGCGCCGATAGGGGGACTGAAGCTTTCTTT; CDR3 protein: CASSADRGTEAFF
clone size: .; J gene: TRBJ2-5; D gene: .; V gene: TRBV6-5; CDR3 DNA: TGTGCCAGCAGGAGACTCGAGACCCAGTACTTC; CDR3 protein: CASRRLETQYF
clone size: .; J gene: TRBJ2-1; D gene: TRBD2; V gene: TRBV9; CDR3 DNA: TGTGCCAGCAGCGTAGCGGGAGGCTCCTACAATGAGCAGTTCTTC; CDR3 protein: CASSVAGGSYNEQFF
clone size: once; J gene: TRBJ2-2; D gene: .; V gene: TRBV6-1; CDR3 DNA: TGTGCCGCCCGGAGGCAAAAGTTGGCCGGGGAGCTGTTTTTT; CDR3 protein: CAARRQKLAGELFF
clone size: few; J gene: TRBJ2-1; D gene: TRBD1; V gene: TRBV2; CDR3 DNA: TGTGCCAGCAGCGCAGGGGGTTCTTCGTTCTTC; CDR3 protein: CASSAGGSSFF
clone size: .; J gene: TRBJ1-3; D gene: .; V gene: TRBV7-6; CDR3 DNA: TGTGCCAGCAGCTTGACCGCCGGCTCGAACACCATATATTTT; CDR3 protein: CASSLTAGSNTIYF
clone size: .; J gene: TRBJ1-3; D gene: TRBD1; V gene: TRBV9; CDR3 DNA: TGTGCCAGCAGCCCGATGACAGGGGGCGCGGGAAACACCATATATTTT; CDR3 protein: CASSPMTGGAGNTIYF
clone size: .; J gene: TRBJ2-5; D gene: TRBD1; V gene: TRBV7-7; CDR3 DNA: TGTGCTAGCAGCCTTGGGACAGGGGGACAAGAGACCCAGTACTTC; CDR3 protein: CASSLGTGGQETQYF
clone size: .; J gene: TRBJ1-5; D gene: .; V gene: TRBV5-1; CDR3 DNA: TGCGCCAGCAGCTTGTTTGGGGGGGCTAGCAATCAGCCCCAGCATTTT; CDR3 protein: CASSLFGGASNQPQHF
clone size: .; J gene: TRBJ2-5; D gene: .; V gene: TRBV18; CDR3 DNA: TGTGCCAGCTCACCAGCGCAGACCCAGTACTTC; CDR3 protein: CASSPAQTQYF
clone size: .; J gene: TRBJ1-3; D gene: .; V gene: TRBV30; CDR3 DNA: TGTGCCTGGAGTCATAACACCATATATTTT; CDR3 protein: CAWSHNTIYF
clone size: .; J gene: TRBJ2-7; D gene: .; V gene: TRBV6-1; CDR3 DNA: TGTGCCAGCCAGATGACAGGAACGTACGAGCAGTACTTC; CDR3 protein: CASQMTGTYEQYF
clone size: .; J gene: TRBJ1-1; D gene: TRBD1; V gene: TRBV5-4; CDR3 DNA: TGTGCCAGCAGCGTGGACAGGAGAGAAGCTTTCTTT; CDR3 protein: CASSVDRREAFF
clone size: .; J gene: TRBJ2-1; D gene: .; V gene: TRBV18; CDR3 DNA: TGTGCCAGCTCACCCGAGCGTAGGCAGTTCTTC; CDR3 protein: CASSPERRQFF
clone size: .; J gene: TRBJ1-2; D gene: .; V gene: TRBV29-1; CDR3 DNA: TGCAGCGTTGAGATTAAATCAGGGCTGGAGTATGGCTACACCTTC; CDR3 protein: CSVEIKSGLEYGYTF
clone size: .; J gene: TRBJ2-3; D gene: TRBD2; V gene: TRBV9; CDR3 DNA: TGTGCCAGCAGCACGACTAGCGGGAGGGCAGCAGATACGCAGTATTTT; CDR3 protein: CASSTTSGRAADTQYF